The 2 T cell receptor beta chains below come from one sample, sequenced in a study of radiation and T cells in renal cell carcinoma (dated by TCRdb to 2018 to 2020). The time point tag for this specimen amounts to: blood 2 weeks post-SBRT. The treatment or condition label for this specimen denotes: 15 Gy SBRT to primary tumor, nephrectomy 4 weeks later. The receptor library was made with the immunoSEQ multiplex PCR assay. As stored in TCRdb, this immuneACCESS dataset retains in-frame rearrangements with V and J assigned. A fraction of the clones does not appear; measured against another copy, unresolved V genes explain less than half of the discrepancy, and the remainder lacks a known reason. This sample holds approximately 75,000 clones; about 81% were observed only once. The ten largest clonotypes hold 5.8% of the sample. The sequencing here drew on blood, taken from a patient whose treatment included radiotherapy and nephrectomy. The receptors were sampled from a man aged 55 to 69 with renal cell carcinoma.

Concerning this clone itself: Mismatch with germline at one junction end may stem from a read error. The J gene is TRBJ1-1, the V gene TRBV2, with TRBD1 as a possible D gene (6 bases). Germline V lookup: CDR1 SNHLY, CDR2 FYNNEI. This CDR3 is built from 14 residues. The CDR3 DNA reads as TGTGCCAGCAGGGAAGGGACATTGAACACTGAAGCTTTCTTT. Its protein product is CASREGTLNTEAFF.

This clone was observed a few times. The rearrangement uses TRBV2 and TRBJ1-1; no clear D. Trimming removed 6 bases from V and 0 bases from J, with 8 bases in between. The CDR3 covers 13 residues. Germline V CDR1 and CDR2: SNHLY, FYNNEI. For the CDR3, the DNA is TGTGCCAGCAGGTGGACGGTGAACACTGAAGCTTTCTTT. This gives the protein CASRWTVNTEAFF. The entire variable domain, with the rest obtained from reference TRBV2 and TRBJ1-1, is as follows: EPEVTQTPSHQVTQMGQEVILRCVPISNHLYFYWYRQILGQKVEFLVSFYNNEISEKSEIFDDQFSVERPDGSNFTLKIRSTKLEDSAMYFCASRWTVNTEAFFGQGTRLTVV.